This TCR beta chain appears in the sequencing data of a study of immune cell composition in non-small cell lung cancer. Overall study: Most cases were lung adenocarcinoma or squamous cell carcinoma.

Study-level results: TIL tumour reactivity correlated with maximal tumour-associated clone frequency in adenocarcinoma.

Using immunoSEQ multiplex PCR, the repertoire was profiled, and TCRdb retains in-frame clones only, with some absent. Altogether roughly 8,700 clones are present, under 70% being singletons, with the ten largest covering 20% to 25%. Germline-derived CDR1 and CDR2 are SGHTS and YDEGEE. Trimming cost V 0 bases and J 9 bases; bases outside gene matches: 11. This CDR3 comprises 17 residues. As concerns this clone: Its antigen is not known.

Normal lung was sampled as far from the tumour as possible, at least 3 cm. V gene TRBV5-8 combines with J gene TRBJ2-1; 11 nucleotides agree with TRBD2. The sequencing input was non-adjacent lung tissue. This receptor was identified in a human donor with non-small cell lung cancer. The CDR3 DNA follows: TGTGCCAGCAGCTTGGGGATTAGCGGGGGGGCGATAAGTGAGCAGTTCTTC. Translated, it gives CASSLGISGGAISEQFF.